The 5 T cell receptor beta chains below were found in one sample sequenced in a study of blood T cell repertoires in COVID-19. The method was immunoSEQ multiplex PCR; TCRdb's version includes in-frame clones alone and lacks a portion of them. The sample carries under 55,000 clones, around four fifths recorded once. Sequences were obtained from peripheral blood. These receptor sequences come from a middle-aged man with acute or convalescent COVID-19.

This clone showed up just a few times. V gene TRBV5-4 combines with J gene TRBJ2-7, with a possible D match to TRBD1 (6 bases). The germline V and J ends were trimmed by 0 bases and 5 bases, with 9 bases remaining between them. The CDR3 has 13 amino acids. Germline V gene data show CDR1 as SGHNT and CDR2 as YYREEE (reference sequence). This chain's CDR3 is CASSLDRADEQYF. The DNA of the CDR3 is TGTGCCAGCAGCTTGGACAGGGCGGACGAGCAGTACTTC.

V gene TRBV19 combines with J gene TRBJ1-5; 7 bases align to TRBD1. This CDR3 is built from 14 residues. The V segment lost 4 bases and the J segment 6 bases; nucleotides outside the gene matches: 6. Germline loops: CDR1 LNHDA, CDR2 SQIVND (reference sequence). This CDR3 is CASSTNSGGQPQHF. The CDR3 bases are TGTGCCAGTAGTACGAACTCAGGGGGTCAGCCCCAGCATTTT.

DNA for the CDR3: TGTGCCAGTAGTAACCCAGGGGCCGCGAACACTGAAGCTTTCTTT. As protein: CASSNPGAANTEAFF. The V and J genes are TRBV19 and TRBJ1-1; TRBD1 might be the D (6 bases). This CDR3 has 15 residues. Trimming pared 4 bases from V and 1 base from J, leaving 13 bases between. The germline gives CDR1 LNHDA, CDR2 SQIVND (reference sequence).

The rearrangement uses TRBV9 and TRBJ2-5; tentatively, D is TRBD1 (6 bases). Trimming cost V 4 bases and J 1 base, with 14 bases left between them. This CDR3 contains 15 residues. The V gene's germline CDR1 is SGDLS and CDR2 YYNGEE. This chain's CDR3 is CASSISGTPQETQYF. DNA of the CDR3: TGTGCCAGCAGCATCTCCGGGACACCCCAAGAGACCCAGTACTTC.

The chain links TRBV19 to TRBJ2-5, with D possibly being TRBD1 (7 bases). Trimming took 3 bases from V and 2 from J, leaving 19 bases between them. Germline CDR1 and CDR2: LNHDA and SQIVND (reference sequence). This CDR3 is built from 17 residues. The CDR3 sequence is CASSMGGRGQQQETQYF. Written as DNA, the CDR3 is TGTGCCAGTAGTATGGGGGGTCGGGGACAGCAACAAGAGACCCAGTACTTC.